Listed here are 9 T cell receptor beta chains from one sample, sequenced in a study of blood T cell repertoires in COVID-19. Sequencing was performed with immunoSEQ multiplex PCR; in TCRdb, only in-frame clones are kept and a portion is missing. The sample holds some 200,000 clones; about 87% are singletons and the top ten take 2.5% to 3.5%. Sequenced input: peripheral blood. The receptors shown here come from a man aged 35 to 55 with active or convalescent COVID-19.

The V gene is TRBV28, the J gene TRBJ1-1, with 7 bases identical to TRBD1. Losses at the gene ends were 3 bases for V and 2 bases for J; bases not matched to a gene: 6. Per the germline V gene, CDR1 is MDHEN and CDR2 is SYDVKM. This CDR3 contains 15 residues. The CDR3 nucleotides read TGTGCCAGCAGTTTCAGGTACAGGGGCAACACTGAAGCTTTCTTT. Its translation is CASSFRYRGNTEAFF.

V and J are TRBV19 and TRBJ2-5; 8 bases fit TRBD2. Germline V CDR1 and CDR2: LNHDA, SQIVND (reference sequence). J was trimmed by 5 bases and V by 0 bases; bases with no gene match: 2. The CDR3 is 14 residues long. Here the CDR3 reads CASSIDPSGETQYF. The CDR3 DNA reads as TGTGCCAGTAGTATAGATCCTAGCGGGGAGACCCAGTACTTC.

The J gene is TRBJ1-1, the V gene TRBV20-1; a weak D match, TRBD1 (5 bases). The V end was cut by 3 bases, the J end by 6 bases, with 14 bases between. The germline gives CDR1 DFQATT, CDR2 SNEGSKA (reference sequence). There are 13 residues in the CDR3. CDR3 in DNA: TGCAGTGCTAGTCCAGGGCTCAGGTCTGAAGCTTTCTTT. Its protein product is CSASPGLRSEAFF.

This clone is a singleton in its sample. The gene calls are TRBV3-1 (or the pseudogene TRBV3-2) and TRBJ1-4; D is unresolved. Trimming removed 0 bases at V and 7 bases at J, with 6 bases between. The CDR3 length is 13 residues. CDR1 is LGHDT and CDR2 is YNNKEL in the germline V gene (reference sequence). The CDR3 sequence is CASSQDGGEKLFF. CDR3 coding DNA: TGTGCCAGCAGCCAAGACGGTGGTGAAAAACTGTTTTTT.

J is TRBJ2-5 and V is TRBV15; D is possibly TRBD2 (5 bases). The germline V gene encodes CDR1 LNHNV and CDR2 YYDKDF (reference sequence). Trimming pared 0 bases from V and 5 bases from J, leaving 7 bases between. The CDR3 totals 13 residues. The CDR3 DNA sequence: TGTGCCACCAGCAGAGAGTCGGGGGAGACCCAGTACTTC. Amino acids: CATSRESGETQYF. The whole variable domain, remainder taken from reference TRBV15 and TRBJ2-5, is DAMVIQNPRYQVTQFGKPVTLSCSQTLNHNVMYWYQQKSSQAPKLLFHYYDKDFNNEADTPDNFQSRRPNTSFCFLDIRSPGLGDTAMYLCATSRESGETQYFGPGTRLLVL.

V gene TRBV28 combines with J gene TRBJ1-4, with D possibly TRBD1 on 6 matching bases. This CDR3 comprises 15 residues. Between the trimmed V and J ends, which lost 5 bases and 5 bases, there was a span of 15 bases. The germline gives CDR1 MDHEN, CDR2 SYDVKM. As DNA, the CDR3 is TGTGCCAGCAGTCCCCATCCTAGGGGGAATGAAAAACTGTTTTTT. Its protein is CASSPHPRGNEKLFF.

CDR3 in amino acids: CASSPGLAGEQFF. The CDR3 DNA is TGTGCCAGCTCACCCGGACTAGCGGGGGAGCAGTTCTTC. V and J are TRBV18 and TRBJ2-1; 12 nucleotides align to TRBD2. CDR3 length: 13 amino acids. Per the germline V gene, CDR1 is KGHSH and CDR2 is LQKENI. V trimming: 3 bases; J trimming: 10 bases; junction bases outside the gene matches: 1.

The J gene is TRBJ1-6, the V gene TRBV5-5, with D perhaps matching TRBD1 (5 bases). V was shortened by 1 base and J by 9 bases, with 17 bases between the two germline ends. The length of the CDR3 is 16 residues. CDR1 and CDR2 (germline): SGHKS, YYEKEE (reference sequence). CDR3 DNA: TGTGCCAGCAGCTTGCAGCTGGACCAGGGCGGTTCACCCCTCCACTTT. It translates to CASSLQLDQGGSPLHF.

The V call is TRBV10-1, the J call TRBJ1-4, with TRBD1 matching 7 bases. There are 13 residues in the CDR3. V shed 10 bases and J 7 bases; nucleotides not matched to a gene: 9. CDR1 and CDR2 (germline): WNHNN, SYGVQD (reference sequence). The DNA for the CDR3 is TGCGCCACCGACAGGGTATTTGGTGAAAAACTGTTTTTT. Its translation is CATDRVFGEKLFF.